The clone carrying this T cell receptor (beta chain) was counted ten times or more. The data are from a study of spatial heterogeneity in lung cancer. The CDR3 extends over 15 amino acids. Germline CDR1 and CDR2: SQVTM and ANQGSEA. Trimming removed 1 base at V and 5 bases at J, with 15 bases between. TCRdb independently ran MiXCR on the 5' RACE reads; one entry per CDR3 protein. The sample comprises just over 75,000 distinct CDR3 sequences, about 8.5% of which are singletons, and about 6.8% rests with the top ten. Stated time point: sample taken at primary tumor resection. This specimen was PBMCs, taken at surgery. The J gene is TRBJ2-1, the V gene TRBV29-1; no reliable D call. The source of this sequence is a male donor with early-stage non-small cell lung cancer. CDR3 sequence: CSVEGFQIYDNEQFF. The CDR3, as DNA: TGCAGCGTTGAAGGCTTCCAGATTTACGACAATGAGCAGTTCTTC.